The clone carrying this TCR beta chain has ten or more counts. Antigen unknown. This specimen comes from a study of T cells in Graves' hyperthyroidism and ophthalmopathy. Study observations and caveats: Most thyroid clonotypes that were expanded above 0.001 also turned up in blood.

RNA transcripts served as the template for amplifying TCR beta CDR3 regions. HTBI primers drove first-round RT-PCR of the TCR CDR3. TCRdb re-called the multiplex PCR reads through MiXCR, storing one row per CDR3 protein. This table has 300,000 to 400,000 distinct CDR3 sequences, more than 14% appearing once. Among ophthalmopathy patients, the Clinical Activity Score reached at least 3, the NOSPECS grade reached at least 4, and duration remained under 3 months. A patient was excluded if there was uncontrolled infection, other autoimmune disease, pregnancy or lactation. From less than 13 ml of fresh peripheral blood, PBMCs were isolated. Germline CDR1 reads MDHEN; CDR2 reads SYDVKM. There are 16 residues in the CDR3. V dropped 5 bases and J dropped 4; count of bases not matched to a gene: 13.

The chain recombines TRBV28 with TRBJ1-2, with 7 positions matching TRBD1. The sequence came from a young woman with Graves' ophthalmopathy. The sequenced sample consisted of blood. The CDR3 loop reads CASSPYGAGTVYGYTF. In nucleotides, the CDR3 is TGTGCCAGCAGTCCATATGGGGCCGGGACAGTCTATGGCTACACCTTC.